The 30 T cell receptor beta chains listed next were all sequenced from one sample in a study of shared clonotypes between healthy human individuals. Some clones are missing from TCRdb's copy, which holds only in-frame ones; the method was immunoSEQ multiplex PCR. The sample includes some 1 million clones, approximately 68% seen only once; the top ten take 1.5%. What was sequenced was memory CD4+ T cells sorted from blood. Subset defined: CD45RA-negative fraction. Receptors originate from a man aged 18 to 35 in good health.

This sequence joins TRBV7-9 and TRBJ2-5; D could derive from TRBD1 or TRBD2 (7 bases each). The CDR3 runs 17 residues. CDR1 SEHNR and CDR2 FQNEAQ come from the germline V gene (reference sequence). Trimming shortened V by 1 base and J by 1 base, and 16 bases separated the two germline ends. The CDR3 loop is CASSLGGGTAPQETQYF. The CDR3, as DNA: TGTGCCAGCAGCTTAGGGGGGGGGACAGCGCCCCAAGAGACCCAGTACTTC.

This chain uses TRBV7-9 with TRBJ2-6; 7 positions agree with TRBD2. Trimming at V came to 5 bases and at J to 0 bases, leaving 10 bases not matched to a gene. Germline lookup yields CDR1 SEHNR and CDR2 FQNEAQ (reference sequence). The CDR3 totals 18 residues. The DNA of the CDR3 is TGTGCCAGCAGCGATCGTCCCGGCGGGGGCTCTGGGGCCAACGTCCTGACTTTC. The encoded protein is CASSDRPGGGSGANVLTF.

The rearrangement links TRBV5-1 to TRBJ2-2; D remains unclear. CDR1 and CDR2 (germline): SGHRS, YFSETQ. The CDR3 contains 13 residues. Trimming removed 4 bases from V and 1 base from J, with 5 bases in between. CDR3 region: CASSQGNTGELFF. The CDR3 DNA reads as TGCGCCAGCAGCCAAGGGAACACCGGGGAGCTGTTTTTT. Variable domain in full (rest from reference TRBV5-1 and TRBJ2-2): KAGVTQTPRYLIKTRGQQVTLSCSPISGHRSVSWYQQTPGQGLQFLFEYFSETQRNKGNFPGRFSGRQFSNSRSEMNVSTLELGDSALYLCASSQGNTGELFFGEGSRLTVL.

The rearrangement joins TRBV19 to TRBJ2-2; a possible D gene is TRBD2 (5 bases). Trimming removed 7 bases at V and 1 base at J, with 19 bases between. The CDR3 totals 17 residues. Germline assignment: CDR1 LNHDA and CDR2 SQIVND (reference sequence). CDR3 DNA: TGTGCCAGTAATGAGGGCTACCAAGGCGGGAACACCGGGGAGCTGTTTTTT. It translates to CASNEGYQGGNTGELFF.

V is TRBV27 and J is TRBJ2-1; 7 nucleotides agree with TRBD2. V lost 6 bases, J lost 0 bases, and 8 bases stayed unmatched. Germline V gene data show CDR1 as MNHEY and CDR2 as SMNVEV (reference sequence). The CDR3 extends over 16 amino acids. The CDR3 DNA reads as TGTGCCAGCAGACCGGGAGGTACACCCTCCTACAATGAGCAGTTCTTC. Translation gives CASRPGGTPSYNEQFF.

This clone was detected many times. The gene calls are TRBV11-3 and TRBJ2-1; TRBD2 agrees at 9 bases. CDR3 length: 16 amino acids. Germline V gene sequence: CDR1 SGHNT, CDR2 YENEEA. V shed 1 base and J 1 base; nucleotides not matched to a gene: 2. The CDR3 sequence: CASSLVAGGSYNEQFF. The DNA of the CDR3 is TGTGCCAGCAGCTTAGTCGCGGGGGGGTCCTACAATGAGCAGTTCTTC.

The V call is TRBV10-1, the J call TRBJ1-2; a possible D gene is TRBD1 (6 bases). Germline assignment: CDR1 WNHNN and CDR2 SYGVQD (reference sequence). V was shortened by 7 bases and J by 8 bases, with 23 bases between the two germline ends. This CDR3 has 15 amino acids. CDR3 residues: CASIISRGGAGGYTF. CDR3 in DNA: TGCGCCAGCATCATTTCAAGGGGGGGCGCGGGCGGCTACACCTTC.

The chain couples TRBV7-3 to TRBJ2-3; no clear D. Germline V CDR1 and CDR2: SGHTA, FQGTGA. This CDR3 is 14 amino acids long. Trimming left V 5 bases short and J 1 base short, with 10 bases between. CDR3 amino acids: CASSGPGRTDTQYF. CDR3 in DNA: TGTGCCAGCAGCGGTCCCGGCCGCACAGATACGCAGTATTTT.

This chain links TRBV5-1 with TRBJ2-5; D perhaps matches TRBD1 (6 bases). This CDR3 has 15 residues. Germline assignment: CDR1 SGHRS and CDR2 YFSETQ. V shed 4 bases and J shed 5 bases, with 18 bases lying between them. The CDR3 sequence is CASSLGTIKTETQYF. DNA for the CDR3: TGCGCCAGCAGCCTCGGGACAATAAAAACGGAGACCCAGTACTTC.

The rearrangement uses TRBV28 and TRBJ2-7, with D uncertain. The V gene's germline CDR1 is MDHEN and CDR2 SYDVKM. The CDR3 totals 11 residues. V was shortened by 3 bases and J by 5 bases, with 5 bases between the two germline ends. CDR3 sequence (DNA): TGTGCCAGCAGTTTTGTCGACGAGCAGTACTTC. Its protein product is CASSFVDEQYF.

V usage is TRBV7-9 and J usage is TRBJ2-7; 9 bases fit TRBD2. The CDR3 loop spans 16 amino acids. Losses at the gene ends were 5 bases for V and 1 base for J; bases not matched to a gene: 9. Germline lookup yields CDR1 SEHNR and CDR2 FQNEAQ (reference sequence). The CDR3 loop is CASSPFSGSWSYEQYF. DNA of the CDR3: TGTGCCAGCAGCCCCTTTAGCGGGAGTTGGTCCTACGAGCAGTACTTC.

This clone was observed a handful of times. Within the sample, other DNA sequences also encode this same CDR3. This chain joins TRBV2 and TRBJ2-3; D perhaps matches TRBD1 (5 bases). CDR3 length: 13 residues. CDR1 is SNHLY, CDR2 FYNNEI, per germline. V lost 8 bases and J lost 1, with 10 bases in between. The CDR3 reads CASRKTGTDTQYF. The CDR3 DNA reads TGTGCCAGCCGAAAGACAGGCACAGATACGCAGTATTTT.

V usage is TRBV30 and J usage is TRBJ1-6; 10 bases align to TRBD1. Germline V CDR1 and CDR2: GTSNPN, SVGIG (reference sequence). V shed 3 bases and J 11 bases; nucleotides not matched to a gene: 7. The CDR3 has 14 amino acids. The CDR3, as DNA: TGTGCCTGGAGACCGACAGGGGGCCGACCACCCCTCCACTTT. This sequence encodes CAWRPTGGRPPLHF. The entire variable domain, with the rest obtained from reference TRBV30 and TRBJ1-6, is as follows: SQTIHQWPATLVQPVGSPLSLECTVEGTSNPNLYWYRQAAGRGLQLLFYSVGIGQISSEVPQNLSASRPQDRQFILSSKKLLLSDSGFYLCAWRPTGGRPPLHFGNGTRLTVT.

J is TRBJ2-3 and V is TRBV27, with D possibly matching TRBD1 (5 bases). The ends were cut back, 5 bases at V and 3 bases at J, with 15 bases in the middle. Looked up from germline, CDR1 is MNHEY and CDR2 is SMNVEV (reference sequence). The length of the CDR3 is 15 residues. CDR3 region: CASSAGHGRTDTQYF. The CDR3, as DNA: TGTGCCAGCAGTGCTGGACACGGTCGTACAGATACGCAGTATTTT.

This rearrangement joins TRBV19 to TRBJ2-2; unclear D gene. The ends were cut back, 3 bases at V and 8 bases at J, with 16 bases in the middle. The germline gives CDR1 LNHDA, CDR2 SQIVND (reference sequence). The CDR3 runs to 15 residues. The CDR3 coding sequence is TGTGCCAGTAGTATTGGGAATCAGCAGGCGGGGGAGCTGTTTTTT. Its protein is CASSIGNQQAGELFF.

Concerning this clone: At one end, the junction sequence differs from germline, possibly due to a read error. This CDR3 reads CASSLGRGSETQYF. As DNA, the CDR3 is TGTGCTAGCAGCTTAGGACGGGGCAGTGAGACCCAGTACTTC. The V and J genes are TRBV7-7 and TRBJ2-5; the D gene could be TRBD1 or TRBD2 (5 bases each). The CDR3 covers 14 residues. Germline loops: CDR1 SSHAT, CDR2 FNYEAQ (reference sequence).

This clone was seen at least ten times. The chain uses TRBV2 and TRBJ1-5; D might be TRBD1 (5 bases). The CDR3 is 14 amino acids. Germline-derived CDR1 and CDR2 are SNHLY and FYNNEI. V lost 7 bases, J lost 0 bases, and 10 bases lay in between. The CDR3 protein is CASTGTNSNQPQHF. The CDR3 coding sequence is TGTGCCAGCACGGGGACGAATAGCAATCAGCCCCAGCATTTT.

V and J are TRBV5-4 and TRBJ1-2; possibly TRBD1 for D (5 bases). Looked up from germline, CDR1 is SGHNT and CDR2 is YYREEE (reference sequence). Trimming removed 6 bases from V and 4 bases from J, with 13 bases in between. The CDR3 covers 13 residues. The CDR3 DNA reads TGTGCCAGCACCCTCCGGGGCCTCTATGGCTACACCTTC. This gives the protein CASTLRGLYGYTF.

The genes are TRBV11-2 and TRBJ2-7; possibly TRBD2 for D (5 bases). Trimming cost V 5 bases and J 6 bases, with 20 bases left between them. CDR1 SGHAT and CDR2 FQNNGV come from the germline V gene. CDR3 length: 15 residues. The CDR3 nucleotides read TGTGCCAGCAGCGCCAGTCGAGGGCCGTTTATCGAGCAGTACTTC. Protein product: CASSASRGPFIEQYF.

Points on this clone: This sample also contains other DNA sequences that code for the same CDR3. V is TRBV5-4 and J is TRBJ1-1; 10 bases map to TRBD1. This CDR3 region has 15 residues. CDR1 SGHNT and CDR2 YYREEE come from the germline V gene (reference sequence). Losses at the gene ends were 2 bases for V and 4 bases for J; bases not matched to a gene: 5. CDR3 residues: CASSFRDRGSTEAFF. The CDR3 DNA sequence: TGTGCCAGCAGCTTCCGGGACAGGGGATCCACTGAAGCTTTCTTT.

V and J are TRBV6-6 and TRBJ1-6; D not certain. V shed 6 bases and J shed 5 bases, with 17 bases lying between them. This CDR3 has 16 amino acids. CDR1 is MNHNY and CDR2 is SVGAGI in the germline V gene (reference sequence). The CDR3 DNA reads as TGTGCCAGCAGCCCCCGACAATTGGCACATAATTCACCCCTCCACTTT. It translates to CASSPRQLAHNSPLHF.

This clone occurred a few times. This chain's CDR3 is CASSWTDPNTEAFF. CDR3 DNA sequence: TGTGCCAGCTCCTGGACTGATCCGAACACTGAAGCTTTCTTT. The V and J genes are TRBV18 and TRBJ1-1; D gene uncertain. Trimming left V 6 bases short and J 1 base short, with 12 bases between. The germline CDR1 and CDR2 sequences are KGHSH and LQKENI. The CDR3 length is 14 residues.

Regarding this clone: Other DNA sequences in this sample translate to the same CDR3. The J gene is TRBJ1-1, the V gene TRBV30; the D is unclear. Between the trimmed V and J ends, which lost 4 bases and 1 base, there was a span of 4 bases. This CDR3 contains 11 residues. Germline values: CDR1 GTSNPN, CDR2 SVGIG (reference sequence). Here the CDR3 reads CAWTKNTEAFF. CDR3 bases: TGTGCCTGGACGAAGAACACTGAAGCTTTCTTT.

The chain uses TRBV2 and TRBJ2-5, with D perhaps matching TRBD1 (7 bases). In germline, CDR1 is SNHLY, CDR2 FYNNEI. V lost 4 bases and J lost 2, with 14 bases in between. The CDR3 totals 15 residues. The CDR3 reads CASSVGRGRQETQYF. DNA of the CDR3: TGTGCCAGCAGTGTGGGCAGGGGGAGGCAAGAGACCCAGTACTTC.

The genes are TRBV5-4 and TRBJ1-3, with a weak D call TRBD1 (5 bases). Trimming took 0 bases from V and 2 from J, leaving 12 bases between them. The CDR3 loop spans 16 amino acids. Germline V lookup: CDR1 SGHNT, CDR2 YYREEE (reference sequence). CDR3 DNA sequence: TGTGCCAGCAGCTTGGAACAGGCAAAGGCTGGAAACACCATATATTTT. It is translated as CASSLEQAKAGNTIYF. The full variable domain, completed using reference TRBV5-4 and TRBJ1-3, is ETGVTQSPTHLIKTRGQQVTLRCSSQSGHNTVSWYQQALGQGPQFIFQYYREEENGRGNFPPRFSGLQFPNYSSELNVNALELDDSALYLCASSLEQAKAGNTIYFGEGSWLTVV.

This clone has more than one count but fewer than ten. This chain connects TRBV7-2 to TRBJ2-3; TRBD2 might be the D (6 bases). CDR1 and CDR2 from the germline V gene are SGHTA and FQGNSA. V was cut by 1 base and J by 6 bases, with 11 bases left in between. The CDR3 sequence is 14 residues long. In nucleotides, the CDR3 is TGTGCCAGCAGCTTAGGGACTAACCTGGATACGCAGTATTTT. Translation gives CASSLGTNLDTQYF. Full variable domain (missing parts from reference TRBV7-2 and TRBJ2-3): GAGVSQSPSNKVTEKGKDVELRCDPISGHTALYWYRQSLGQGLEFLIYFQGNSAPDKSGLPSDRFSAERTGGSVSTLTIQRTQQEDSAVYLCASSLGTNLDTQYFGPGTRLTVL.

For this clone: This sample also contains other DNA sequences that code for the same CDR3. This chain joins TRBV2 and TRBJ2-7; D is unclear. The CDR3 contains 12 residues. Germline CDR1 reads SNHLY; CDR2 reads FYNNEI. V gave up 4 bases and J gave up 0 bases, with 4 bases separating them. The chain's CDR3 is CASSGSSYEQYF. CDR3 sequence (DNA): TGTGCCAGCAGTGGAAGCTCCTACGAGCAGTACTTC.

This rearrangement joins TRBV13 to TRBJ1-2; D uncertain. The CDR3 length is 14 residues. V lost 3 bases and J lost 0, with 8 bases in between. Germline CDR1 PRHDT, CDR2 FYEKMQ (reference sequence). The CDR3 DNA reads as TGTGCCAGCAGCTTCCAGGTCCCTAACTATGGCTACACCTTC. Protein sequence: CASSFQVPNYGYTF.

The chain is built from TRBV11-2 and TRBJ2-1; D tentatively fits TRBD1 or TRBD2 (5 bases each). Germline CDR1 SGHAT, CDR2 FQNNGV. The V gene lost 5 bases and the J gene lost 3 bases, with 14 bases spanning the gap. The CDR3 spans 15 residues. The CDR3 protein is CASSQEGNLYNEQFF. DNA of the CDR3: TGTGCCAGCAGCCAAGAGGGGAACCTCTACAATGAGCAGTTCTTC.

A few counts support this clone. This CDR3 is CALGRTGQETQYF. The CDR3 DNA reads as TGCGCCCTCGGAAGGACAGGGCAAGAGACCCAGTACTTC. The chain joins TRBV10-1 to TRBJ2-5; 8 bases line up with TRBD1. The CDR3 sequence is 13 residues long. Per the germline V gene, CDR1 is WNHNN and CDR2 is SYGVQD (reference sequence). Trimming took 11 bases from V and 2 from J; bases not matched to a gene: 7.